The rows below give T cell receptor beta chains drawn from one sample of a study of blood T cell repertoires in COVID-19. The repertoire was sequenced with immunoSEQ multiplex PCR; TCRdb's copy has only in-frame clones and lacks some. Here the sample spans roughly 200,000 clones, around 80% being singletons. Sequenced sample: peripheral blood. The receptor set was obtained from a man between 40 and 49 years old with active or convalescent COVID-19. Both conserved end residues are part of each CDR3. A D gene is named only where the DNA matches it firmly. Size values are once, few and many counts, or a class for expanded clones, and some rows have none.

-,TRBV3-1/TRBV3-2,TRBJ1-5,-,CASSQDPPGDQPQHF,TGTGCCAGCAGCCAAGATCCCCCAGGGGATCAGCCCCAGCATTTT
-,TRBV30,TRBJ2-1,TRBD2,CASHWGGSFNEQFF,TGTGCCAGCCATTGGGGAGGGAGTTTCAATGAGCAGTTCTTC
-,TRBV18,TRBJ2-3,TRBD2,CASSGGTSGFGDTQYF,TGTGCCAGCTCAGGCGGGACTAGCGGGTTTGGAGATACGCAGTATTTT
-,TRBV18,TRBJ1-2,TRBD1,CASSPRQGSALYGYTF,TGTGCCAGCTCACCAAGACAGGGATCAGCGTTGTATGGCTACACCTTC
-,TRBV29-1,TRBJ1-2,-,CSAAQDGYTF,TGCAGCGCCGCCCAGGATGGCTACACCTTC
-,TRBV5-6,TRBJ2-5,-,CASSLFSRGWQETQYF,TGTGCCAGCAGCTTGTTTTCTCGGGGGTGGCAAGAGACCCAGTACTTC
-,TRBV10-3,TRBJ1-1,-,CAIRAGVENTEAFF,TGTGCCATCAGGGCGGGGGTCGAGAACACTGAAGCTTTCTTT
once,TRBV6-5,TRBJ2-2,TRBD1,CASRKQGDTGELFF,TGTGCCAGCCGGAAGCAGGGGGATACCGGGGAGCTGTTTTTT
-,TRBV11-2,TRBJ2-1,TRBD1,CASSPRQGFNEQFF,TGTGCCAGCAGCCCCAGACAGGGTTTCAATGAGCAGTTCTTC
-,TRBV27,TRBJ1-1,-,CASSFNMNTEAFF,TGTGCCAGCAGTTTTAATATGAACACTGAAGCTTTCTTT
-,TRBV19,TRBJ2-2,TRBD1,CASSITWTGSNTGELFF,TGTGCCAGTAGTATAACGTGGACAGGGTCGAACACCGGGGAGCTGTTTTTT
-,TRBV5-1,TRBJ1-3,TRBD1,CASSLVQGAGNTIYF,TGCGCCAGCAGCTTGGTACAGGGGGCTGGAAACACCATATATTTT
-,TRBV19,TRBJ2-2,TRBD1,CAGRQGSNTGELFF,TGTGCCGGCCGACAGGGATCGAACACCGGGGAGCTGTTTTTT
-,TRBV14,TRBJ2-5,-,CASSQGLRGQETQYF,TGTGCCAGCAGCCAAGGGCTTCGCGGTCAAGAGACCCAGTACTTC
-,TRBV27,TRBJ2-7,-,CASSFGQGVFEQYF,TGTGCCAGCAGTTTCGGGCAGGGTGTGTTCGAGCAGTACTTC